This T cell receptor (beta chain) was identified during a study of technical replicates of blood from a handful of donors (dated by TCRdb to about 2017). This clone was counted a few times. The specificity of this receptor is unknown. No base qualities exist here, and no much larger clone lies one base off it. The method was the immunoSEQ multiplex PCR assay. What TCRdb holds here is the immuneACCESS table cut down to in-frame rearrangements. Part of the clones is not present; checked against another copy, under half of the missing clones reflect an unresolved V gene, and the others are unexplained. The sample table records 55,000 to 70,000 clones; approximately 84% of these occur just once. The ten most abundant clones make up more than 5% of the sample. Looking up the germline V gene yields CDR1 LGHNA and CDR2 YSLEER. Counted from cysteine to phenylalanine, this CDR3 has 14 amino acids. Left in the record is the CDR3 DNA by itself, 42 bases read in frame from the first base. The trim is 1 base for V and 7 bases for J, with a gap of 8 bases between the germline ends.

This TCR derives from a human donor in good health. Some clones in this sample may be carry-over from other donors' samples. Sequencing was carried out using PBMCs. The sequence is built from TRBV4-3 and TRBJ1-6; the D gene identity is not certain. The base sequence is TGCGCCAGCAGCCAAGCACCTAGGAATTCACCCCTCCACTTT. Its coded protein is CASSQAPRNSPLHF.